The rows below give T cell receptor beta chains drawn from one sample of a study of blood T cell repertoires in COVID-19. Sequenced by immunoSEQ multiplex PCR; TCRdb stores in-frame clones only, minus some. The data contain about 85,000 clones, around 90% of them seen just once; the ten biggest clones take up about 2.3%. Sequencing was carried out using peripheral blood. The receptors were sampled from a man aged 45-65 years with acute or convalescent COVID-19. CDR3s include the opening cysteine and the closing phenylalanine or tryptophan. The D gene is left open where the match is weak. Clone size is given for some rows only: seen once, a few or many times, or a class if the clone is expanded.

d_call	clone_size	v_call	j_call	cdr3_nt	cdr3_aa
NA	NA	TRBV5-5	TRBJ2-1	TGTGCCAGCAGCTTGGTGCGCGGGTCTGAGCAGTTCTTC	CASSLVRGSEQFF
NA	NA	TRBV6-2/TRBV6-3	TRBJ2-5	TGTGCCAGCACCCCCGGCGGGCTCAATGCGACCCAGTACTTC	CASTPGGLNATQYF
TRBD2	NA	TRBV2	TRBJ2-1	TGTGCCAGCAGTGAAGCTAGCGGGTTCTCCTACAATGAGCAGTTCTTC	CASSEASGFSYNEQFF
NA	once	TRBV11-2	TRBJ1-1	TGTGCCAGCAGCTTAGGGGTTGAACAGGGAGCTTTCTTT	CASSLGVEQGAFF
TRBD1	few	TRBV9	TRBJ1-5	TGTGCCAGCAGCGAGACAGGGGGGGGGCAGCCCCAGCATTTT	CASSETGGGQPQHF
NA	once	TRBV6-2/TRBV6-3	TRBJ1-5	TGTGCCAGCAGTTACTCGATTGTCGCAGGGAAGCTCCTAGGCCAGCCCCAGCATTTT	CASSYSIVAGKLLGQPQHF
NA	NA	TRBV29-1	TRBJ1-1	TGCAGCGTTGGTGATACGGCTGAAGCTTTCTTT	CSVGDTAEAFF
NA	NA	TRBV9	TRBJ1-5	TGTGCCAGCAGCGTATCAGGGTATTTCGGTCAGCCCCAGCATTTT	CASSVSGYFGQPQHF
TRBD1	NA	TRBV14	TRBJ1-6	TGTGCCAGCAGCCAAGAAGGGGGCCGGGGACCCCTCCACTTT	CASSQEGGRGPLHF
NA	NA	TRBV6-5	TRBJ2-2	TGTGCCAGCAGAACCCCCGGGAGCTACGGGGAGCTGTTTTTT	CASRTPGSYGELFF
NA	NA	TRBV9	TRBJ2-1	TGTGCCAGCAGCTCCGGAGGAGGGCATCCGGTCAATGAGCAGTTCTTC	CASSSGGGHPVNEQFF
NA	NA	TRBV29-1	TRBJ2-1	TGCAGCGTTGAAGATTTCCCTAGCGTCCATTCCTACAATGAGCAGTTCTTC	CSVEDFPSVHSYNEQFF
NA	NA	TRBV6-5	TRBJ2-7	TGTGCCAGCAGTAGACAGACGGAAGGGGGCTACGAGCAGTACTTC	CASSRQTEGGYEQYF
NA	NA	TRBV6-2/TRBV6-3	TRBJ2-7	TGTGCCAGCAGTTACGGGGGCCTGAGCTCCTACGAGCAGTACTTC	CASSYGGLSSYEQYF
TRBD1	NA	TRBV11-2	TRBJ2-1	TGTGCCAGCAGCCGCTCGGACAGGGGAATCTACAATGAGCAGTTCTTC	CASSRSDRGIYNEQFF
NA	NA	TRBV4-3	TRBJ1-2	TGCGCCAGCAGCCAAGGAAGGCAGGGCCCTAACTATGGCTACACCTTC	CASSQGRQGPNYGYTF
TRBD2	NA	TRBV11-2	TRBJ2-3	TGTGCCAGCAGCTCGGGGGGGCCTAGTATAGATACGCAGTATTTT	CASSSGGPSIDTQYF
NA	NA	TRBV9	TRBJ2-2	TGTGCCAGCAGCCCTCGTGCGTCCCCAGGAACCGGGGAGCTGTTTTTT	CASSPRASPGTGELFF
NA	NA	TRBV7-3	TRBJ2-3	TGTGCCAGCAGCTTAGTAAGCACAGATACGCAGTATTTT	CASSLVSTDTQYF
TRBD1	NA	TRBV7-9	TRBJ2-2	TGTGCCAGCAGCTCCTCCTTAAACAGGGGTAGCACCGGGGAGCTGTTTTTT	CASSSSLNRGSTGELFF
TRBD1	NA	TRBV7-9	TRBJ2-3	TGTGCCAGCAGCTTAGTGGCAGGGGGTGCAGATACGCAGTATTTT	CASSLVAGGADTQYF
NA	NA	TRBV24-1	TRBJ2-2	TGTGCCACCACGGGCGGGACGAACACCGGGGAGCTGTTTTTT	CATTGGTNTGELFF
NA	NA	TRBV5-1	TRBJ1-2	TGCGCCAGCAGCTTGGGGGGAGGTGACTATGGCTACACCTTC	CASSLGGGDYGYTF
NA	once	TRBV2	TRBJ2-3	TGTGCCAGCACAACAGGGAGCACAGATACGCAGTATTTT	CASTTGSTDTQYF
NA	NA	TRBV6-5	TRBJ1-1	TGTGCCATAGCAGATACTGAAGCTTTCTTT	CAIADTEAFF
NA	NA	TRBV4-1	TRBJ2-7	TGCGCCAGCAGCCAAGAGCAGACACGGAGGGGCCACGAGCAGTACTTC	CASSQEQTRRGHEQYF
TRBD2	NA	TRBV10-3	TRBJ2-1	TGTGCCATCAGTGAGTCCGGGGACTACTCCTACAATGAGCAGTTCTTC	CAISESGDYSYNEQFF
TRBD2	few	TRBV5-6	TRBJ2-3	TGTGCCAGCAGCTTGGCCGGGACTAGCGGGAGGGTCACAGATACGCAGTATTTT	CASSLAGTSGRVTDTQYF
TRBD2	NA	TRBV28	TRBJ2-7	TGTGCCAGCAGCAGGACGGGGGGGGCATCGAACGAGCAGTACTTC	CASSRTGGASNEQYF
TRBD1	NA	TRBV7-9	TRBJ2-1	TGTGCCAGCAGAACCGACAGGGGGCGCGTAAATGAGCAGTTCTTC	CASRTDRGRVNEQFF
NA	NA	TRBV11-1	TRBJ1-3	TGTGCCAGCAGCTTAACAGCCAACTCTGGAAACACCATATATTTT	CASSLTANSGNTIYF
NA	NA	TRBV28	TRBJ1-2	TGTGCCAGCAGTTTCCAATCTAACTATGGCTACACCTTC	CASSFQSNYGYTF
TRBD1	NA	TRBV6-6	TRBJ1-3	TGTGCCAGTTCCGCAGGGGGCACTGGAAACACCATATATTTT	CASSAGGTGNTIYF
NA	NA	TRBV6-6	TRBJ1-6	TGTGCCAGCAGTTACGGCGGAGATTCCCTAAGATCACCCCTCCACTTT	CASSYGGDSLRSPLHF